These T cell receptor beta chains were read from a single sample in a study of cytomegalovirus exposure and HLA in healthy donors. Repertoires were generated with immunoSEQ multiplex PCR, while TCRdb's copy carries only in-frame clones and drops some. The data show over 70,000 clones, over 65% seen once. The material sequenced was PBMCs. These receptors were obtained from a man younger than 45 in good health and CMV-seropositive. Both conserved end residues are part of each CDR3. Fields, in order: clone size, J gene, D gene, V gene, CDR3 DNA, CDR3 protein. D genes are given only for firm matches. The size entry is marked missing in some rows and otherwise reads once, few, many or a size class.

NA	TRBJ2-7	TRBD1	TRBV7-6	TGTGCCAGCAGCTCCTGGACAGGCTACGAGCAGTACTTC	CASSSWTGYEQYF
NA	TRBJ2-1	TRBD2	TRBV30	TGTGCCTGGGAACTGGGACTAGGGATTTACAATGAGCAGTTCTTC	CAWELGLGIYNEQFF
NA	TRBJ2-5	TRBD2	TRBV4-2	TGTGCCAGCAGCCAAGTCACGGGAGGAAGGGAGACCCAGTACTTC	CASSQVTGGRETQYF
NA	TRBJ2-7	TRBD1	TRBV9	TGTGCCAGCAGCCCGCGACAGGGGACCGCCTACGAGCAGTACTTC	CASSPRQGTAYEQYF
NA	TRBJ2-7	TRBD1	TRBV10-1	TGCGCCAGCAGTGAGTCGCTGTGGGACAGGGCTCGCGAGCAGTACTTC	CASSESLWDRAREQYF
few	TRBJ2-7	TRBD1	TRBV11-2	TGTGCCAGCAGGGGACAGGGAGGTACCTACGAGCAGTACTTC	CASRGQGGTYEQYF
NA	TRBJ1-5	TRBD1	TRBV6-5	TGTGCCAGCAGCCGAGGACAGGGAGGCCAGCCCCAGCATTTT	CASSRGQGGQPQHF
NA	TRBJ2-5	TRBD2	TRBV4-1	TGCGCCAGCGGGACTAGCGGGGGATCCCAAGAGACCCAGTACTTC	CASGTSGGSQETQYF
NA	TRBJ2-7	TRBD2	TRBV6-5	TGTGCCAGCAGTTACTCGGGACTAAACGCCCACTACGAGCAGTACTTC	CASSYSGLNAHYEQYF
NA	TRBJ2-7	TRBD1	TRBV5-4	TGTGCCAGCAGCTTCCCGGGACAGTCTTCCTACGAGCAGTACTTC	CASSFPGQSSYEQYF